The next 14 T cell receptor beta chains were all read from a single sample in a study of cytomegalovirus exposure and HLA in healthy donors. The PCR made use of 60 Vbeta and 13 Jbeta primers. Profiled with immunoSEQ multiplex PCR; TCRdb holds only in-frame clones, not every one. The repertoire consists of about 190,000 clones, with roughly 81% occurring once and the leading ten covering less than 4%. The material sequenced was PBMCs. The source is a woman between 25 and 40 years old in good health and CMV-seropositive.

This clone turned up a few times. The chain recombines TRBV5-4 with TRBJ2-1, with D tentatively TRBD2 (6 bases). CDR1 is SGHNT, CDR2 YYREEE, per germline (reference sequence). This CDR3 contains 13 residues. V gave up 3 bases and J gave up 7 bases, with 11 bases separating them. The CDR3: CASSSEGRNEQFF. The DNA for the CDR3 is TGTGCCAGCAGCTCCGAGGGGAGGAATGAGCAGTTCTTC.

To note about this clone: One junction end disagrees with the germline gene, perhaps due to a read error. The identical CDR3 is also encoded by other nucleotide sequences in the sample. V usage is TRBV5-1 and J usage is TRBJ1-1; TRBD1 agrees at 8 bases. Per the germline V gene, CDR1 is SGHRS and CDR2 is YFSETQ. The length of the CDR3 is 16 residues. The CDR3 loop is CASSLGHRGGDTEAFF. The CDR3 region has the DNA TGCGCCAGCAGCTTGGGCCACAGGGGGGGTGACACTGAGGCTTTCTTT.

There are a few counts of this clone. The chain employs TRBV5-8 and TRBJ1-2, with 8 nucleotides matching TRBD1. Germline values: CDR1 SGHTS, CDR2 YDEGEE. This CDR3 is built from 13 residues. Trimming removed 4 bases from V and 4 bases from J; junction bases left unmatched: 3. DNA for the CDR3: TGTGCCAGCAGCGCGGGACAGGTCTATGGCTACACCTTC. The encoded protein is CASSAGQVYGYTF.

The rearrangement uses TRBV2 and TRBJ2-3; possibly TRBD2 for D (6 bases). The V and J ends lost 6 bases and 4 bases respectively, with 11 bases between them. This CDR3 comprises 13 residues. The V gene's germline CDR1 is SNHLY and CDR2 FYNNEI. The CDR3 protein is CASRNLAPDTQYF. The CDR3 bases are TGTGCCAGCAGGAACCTAGCGCCAGATACGCAGTATTTT.

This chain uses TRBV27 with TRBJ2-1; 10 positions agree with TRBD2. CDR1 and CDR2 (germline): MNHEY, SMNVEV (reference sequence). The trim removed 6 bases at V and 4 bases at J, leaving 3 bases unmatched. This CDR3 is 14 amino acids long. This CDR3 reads CASRLAGVYNEQFF. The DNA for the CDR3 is TGTGCCAGCAGGCTAGCGGGAGTTTACAATGAGCAGTTCTTC.

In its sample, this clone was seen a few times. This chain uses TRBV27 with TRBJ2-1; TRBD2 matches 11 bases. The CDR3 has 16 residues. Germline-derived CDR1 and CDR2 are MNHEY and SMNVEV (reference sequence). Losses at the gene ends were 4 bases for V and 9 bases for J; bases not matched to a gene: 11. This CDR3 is CASSSSSGRNFGEQFF. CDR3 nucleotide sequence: TGTGCCAGCAGTTCGTCTAGCGGGAGGAATTTCGGTGAGCAGTTCTTC.

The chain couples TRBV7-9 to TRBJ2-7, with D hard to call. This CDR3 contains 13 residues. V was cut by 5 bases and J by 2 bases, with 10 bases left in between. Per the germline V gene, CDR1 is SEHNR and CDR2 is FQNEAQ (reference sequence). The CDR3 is CASSTIRAYEQYF. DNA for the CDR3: TGTGCCAGCAGCACAATCCGGGCCTACGAGCAGTACTTC.

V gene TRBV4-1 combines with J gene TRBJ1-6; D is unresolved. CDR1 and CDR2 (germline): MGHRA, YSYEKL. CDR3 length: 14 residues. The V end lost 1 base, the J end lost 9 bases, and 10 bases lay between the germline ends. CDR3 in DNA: TGCGCCAGCAGCCAAGTGTCTTCCGGTTCACCCCTCCACTTT. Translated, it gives CASSQVSSGSPLHF.

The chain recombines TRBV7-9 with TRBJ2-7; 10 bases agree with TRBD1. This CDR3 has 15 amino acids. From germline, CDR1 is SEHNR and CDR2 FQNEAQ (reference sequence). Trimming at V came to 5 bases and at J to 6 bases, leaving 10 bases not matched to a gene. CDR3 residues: CASSPTGGAISEQYF. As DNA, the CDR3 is TGTGCCAGCAGCCCGACAGGGGGCGCAATATCCGAGCAGTACTTC.

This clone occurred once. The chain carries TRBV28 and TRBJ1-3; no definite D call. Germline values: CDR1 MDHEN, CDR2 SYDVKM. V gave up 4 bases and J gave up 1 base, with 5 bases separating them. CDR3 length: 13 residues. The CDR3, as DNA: TGTGCCAGCAGTTCACAGTCTGGAAACACCATATATTTT. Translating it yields CASSSQSGNTIYF. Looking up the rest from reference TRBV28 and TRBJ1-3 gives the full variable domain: DVKVTQSSRYLVKRTGEKVFLECVQDMDHENMFWYRQDPGLGLRLIYFSYDVKMKEKGDIPEGYSVSREKKERFSLILESASTNQTSMYLCASSSQSGNTIYFGEGSWLTVV.

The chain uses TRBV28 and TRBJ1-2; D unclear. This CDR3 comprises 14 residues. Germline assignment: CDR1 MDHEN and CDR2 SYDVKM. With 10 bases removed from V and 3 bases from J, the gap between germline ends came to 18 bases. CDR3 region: CATLLPGSYYGYTF. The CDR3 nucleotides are TGTGCCACCCTTCTACCCGGGAGCTACTATGGCTACACCTTC.

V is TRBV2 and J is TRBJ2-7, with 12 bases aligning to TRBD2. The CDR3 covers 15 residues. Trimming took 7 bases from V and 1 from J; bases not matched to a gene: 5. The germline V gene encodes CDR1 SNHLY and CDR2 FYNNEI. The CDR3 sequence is CASTGLAGPSYEQYF. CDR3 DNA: TGTGCCAGCACGGGACTAGCGGGCCCGTCCTACGAGCAGTACTTC.

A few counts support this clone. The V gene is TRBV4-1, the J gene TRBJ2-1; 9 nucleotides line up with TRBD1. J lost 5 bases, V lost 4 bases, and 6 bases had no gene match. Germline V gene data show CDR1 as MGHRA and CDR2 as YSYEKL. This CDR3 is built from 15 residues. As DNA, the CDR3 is TGCGCCAGCAGCCCAATCCGGACAGGGGACAATGAGCAGTTCTTC. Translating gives CASSPIRTGDNEQFF.

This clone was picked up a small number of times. The CDR3 DNA reads as TGTGCCAGCAGTGAGAGGGAGAGAGGTGAAGCTTTCTTT. Protein sequence: CASSERERGEAFF. The chain recombines TRBV2 with TRBJ1-1; no reliable D call. Germline CDR1 SNHLY, CDR2 FYNNEI. The CDR3 sequence is 13 residues long. The V end lost 3 bases, the J end lost 7 bases, and 12 bases lay between the germline ends.